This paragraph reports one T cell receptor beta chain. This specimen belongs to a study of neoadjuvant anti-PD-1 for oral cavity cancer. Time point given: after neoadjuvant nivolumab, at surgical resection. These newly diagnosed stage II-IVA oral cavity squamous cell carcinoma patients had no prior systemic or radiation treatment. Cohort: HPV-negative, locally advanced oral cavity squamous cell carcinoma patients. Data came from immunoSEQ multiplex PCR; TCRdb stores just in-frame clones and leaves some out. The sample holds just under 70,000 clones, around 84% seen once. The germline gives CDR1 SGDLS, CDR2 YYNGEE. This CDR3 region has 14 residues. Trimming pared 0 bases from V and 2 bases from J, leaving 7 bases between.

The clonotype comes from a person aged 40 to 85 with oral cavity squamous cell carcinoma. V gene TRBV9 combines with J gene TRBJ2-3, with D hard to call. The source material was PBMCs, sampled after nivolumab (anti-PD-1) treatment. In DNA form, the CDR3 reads TGTGCCAGCAGCGTAGAAAAATACACAGATACGCAGTATTTT. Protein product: CASSVEKYTDTQYF.